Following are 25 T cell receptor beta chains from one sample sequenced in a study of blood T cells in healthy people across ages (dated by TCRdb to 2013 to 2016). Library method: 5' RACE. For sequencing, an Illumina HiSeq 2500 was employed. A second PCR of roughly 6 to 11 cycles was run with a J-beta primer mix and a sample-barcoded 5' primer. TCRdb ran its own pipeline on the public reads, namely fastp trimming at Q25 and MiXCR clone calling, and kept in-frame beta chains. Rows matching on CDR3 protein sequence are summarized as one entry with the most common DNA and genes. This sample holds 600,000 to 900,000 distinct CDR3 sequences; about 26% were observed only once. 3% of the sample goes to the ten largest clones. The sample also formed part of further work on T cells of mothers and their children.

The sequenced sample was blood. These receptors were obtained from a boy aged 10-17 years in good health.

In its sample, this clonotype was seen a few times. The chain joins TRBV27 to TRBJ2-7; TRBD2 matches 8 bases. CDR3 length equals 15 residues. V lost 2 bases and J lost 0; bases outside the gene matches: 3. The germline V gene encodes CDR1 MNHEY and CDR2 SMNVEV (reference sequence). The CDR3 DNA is TGTGCCAGCAGTTTAACCGGGGGGGTCTCCTACGAGCAGTACTTC. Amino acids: CASSLTGGVSYEQYF.

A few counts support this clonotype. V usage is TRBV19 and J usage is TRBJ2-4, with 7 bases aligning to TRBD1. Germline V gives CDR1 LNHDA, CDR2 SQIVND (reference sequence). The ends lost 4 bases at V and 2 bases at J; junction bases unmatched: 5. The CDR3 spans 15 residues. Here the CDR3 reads CASSTQQGTKNIQYF. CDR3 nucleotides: TGTGCCAGTAGTACTCAACAGGGGACCAAAAACATTCAGTACTTC. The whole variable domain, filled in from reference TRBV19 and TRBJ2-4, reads DGGITQSPKYLFRKEGQNVTLSCEQNLNHDAMYWYRQDPGQGLRLIYYSQIVNDFQKGDIAEGYSVSREKKESFPLTVTSAQKNPTAFYLCASSTQQGTKNIQYFGAGTRLSVL.

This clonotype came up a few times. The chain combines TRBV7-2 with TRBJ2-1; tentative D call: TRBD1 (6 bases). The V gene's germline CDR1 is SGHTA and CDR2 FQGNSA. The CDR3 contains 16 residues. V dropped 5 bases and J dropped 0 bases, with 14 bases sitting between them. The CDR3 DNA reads TGTGCCAGCAGCCGACGACAGGTCAGCTCCTACAATGAGCAGTTCTTC. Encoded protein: CASSRRQVSSYNEQFF.

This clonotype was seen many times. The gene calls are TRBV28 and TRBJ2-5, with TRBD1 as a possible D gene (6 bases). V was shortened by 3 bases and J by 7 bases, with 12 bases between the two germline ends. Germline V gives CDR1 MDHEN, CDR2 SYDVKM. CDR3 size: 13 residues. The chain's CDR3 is CASSFRGPRTQYF. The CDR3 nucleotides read TGTGCCAGCAGTTTCAGGGGCCCTAGGACCCAGTACTTC.

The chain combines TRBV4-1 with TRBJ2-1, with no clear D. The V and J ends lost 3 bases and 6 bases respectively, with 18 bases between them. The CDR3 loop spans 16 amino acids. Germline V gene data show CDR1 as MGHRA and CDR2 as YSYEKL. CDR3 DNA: TGCGCCAGCAGCCACCCCGAACTCCATTTCGGCAATGAGCAGTTCTTC. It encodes CASSHPELHFGNEQFF.

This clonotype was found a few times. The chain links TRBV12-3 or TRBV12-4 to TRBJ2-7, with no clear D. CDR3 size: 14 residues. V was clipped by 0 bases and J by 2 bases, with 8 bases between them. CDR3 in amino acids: CASSLAASAYEQYF. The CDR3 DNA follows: TGTGCCAGCAGTTTAGCGGCGTCAGCCTACGAGCAGTACTTC.

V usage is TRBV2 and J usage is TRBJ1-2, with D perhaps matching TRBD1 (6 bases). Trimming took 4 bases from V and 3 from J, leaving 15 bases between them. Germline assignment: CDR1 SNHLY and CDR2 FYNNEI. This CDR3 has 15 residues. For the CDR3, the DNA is TGTGCCAGCAGTGTGGGGGGCGGGAGGGACTATGGCTACACCTTC. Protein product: CASSVGGGRDYGYTF.

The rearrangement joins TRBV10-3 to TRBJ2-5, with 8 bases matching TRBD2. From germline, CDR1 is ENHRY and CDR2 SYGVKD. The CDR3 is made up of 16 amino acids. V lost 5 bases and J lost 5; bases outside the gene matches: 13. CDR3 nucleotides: TGTGCCATCAGTCCCGCGGGGGGACTTCAAATGGAGACCCAGTACTTC. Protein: CAISPAGGLQMETQYF.

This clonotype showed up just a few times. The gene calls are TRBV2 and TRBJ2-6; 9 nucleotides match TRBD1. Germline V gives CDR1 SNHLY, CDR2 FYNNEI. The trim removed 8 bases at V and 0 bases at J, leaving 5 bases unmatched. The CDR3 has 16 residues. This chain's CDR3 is CASRDRVYSGANVLTF. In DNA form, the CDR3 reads TGTGCCAGCCGGGACAGGGTCTACTCTGGGGCCAACGTCCTGACTTTC.

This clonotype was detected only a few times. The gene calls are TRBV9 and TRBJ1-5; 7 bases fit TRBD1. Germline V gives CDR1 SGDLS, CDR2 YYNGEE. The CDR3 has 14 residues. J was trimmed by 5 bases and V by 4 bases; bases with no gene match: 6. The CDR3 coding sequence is TGTGCCAGCAGCCCGGACAGGCTACATCAGCCCCAGCATTTT. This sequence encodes CASSPDRLHQPQHF.

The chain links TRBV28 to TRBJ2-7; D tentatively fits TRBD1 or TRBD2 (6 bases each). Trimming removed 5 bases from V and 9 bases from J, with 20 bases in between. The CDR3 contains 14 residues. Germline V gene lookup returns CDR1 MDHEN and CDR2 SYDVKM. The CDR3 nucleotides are TGTGCCAGCAGTCCCAGGGGACTCTACGAGCGGCAGTACTTC. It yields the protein CASSPRGLYERQYF. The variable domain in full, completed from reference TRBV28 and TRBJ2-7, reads DVKVTQSSRYLVKRTGEKVFLECVQDMDHENMFWYRQDPGLGLRLIYFSYDVKMKEKGDIPEGYSVSREKKERFSLILESASTNQTSMYLCASSPRGLYERQYFGPGTRLTVT.

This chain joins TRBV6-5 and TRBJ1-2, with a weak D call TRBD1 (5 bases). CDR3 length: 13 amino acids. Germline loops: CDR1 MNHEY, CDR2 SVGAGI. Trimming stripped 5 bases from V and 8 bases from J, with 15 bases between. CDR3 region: CASSPTGLGGYTF. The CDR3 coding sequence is TGTGCCAGCAGTCCTACAGGTCTGGGCGGCTACACCTTC.

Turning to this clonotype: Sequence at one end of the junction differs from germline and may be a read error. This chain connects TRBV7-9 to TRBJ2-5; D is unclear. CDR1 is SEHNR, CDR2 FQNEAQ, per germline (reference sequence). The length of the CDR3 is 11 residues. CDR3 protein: CTSSLGATQYF. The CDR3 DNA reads TGTACCAGCAGCTTGGGCGCGACCCAGTACTTC. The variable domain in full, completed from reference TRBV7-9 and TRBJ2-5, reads DTGVSQNPRHKITKRGQNVTFRCDPISEHNRLYWYRQTLGQGPEFLTYFQNEAQLEKSRLLSDRFSAERPKGSFSTLEIQRTEQGDSAMYLCTSSLGATQYFGPGTRLLVL.

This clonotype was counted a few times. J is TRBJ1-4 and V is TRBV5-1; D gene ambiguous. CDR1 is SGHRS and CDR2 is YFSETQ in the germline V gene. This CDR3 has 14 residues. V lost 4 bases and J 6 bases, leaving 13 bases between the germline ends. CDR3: CASSRLTGDEKLFF. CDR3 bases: TGCGCCAGCAGCCGGCTAACCGGCGATGAAAAACTGTTTTTT. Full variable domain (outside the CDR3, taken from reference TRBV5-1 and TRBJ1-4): KAGVTQTPRYLIKTRGQQVTLSCSPISGHRSVSWYQQTPGQGLQFLFEYFSETQRNKGNFPGRFSGRQFSNSRSEMNVSTLELGDSALYLCASSRLTGDEKLFFGSGTQLSVL.

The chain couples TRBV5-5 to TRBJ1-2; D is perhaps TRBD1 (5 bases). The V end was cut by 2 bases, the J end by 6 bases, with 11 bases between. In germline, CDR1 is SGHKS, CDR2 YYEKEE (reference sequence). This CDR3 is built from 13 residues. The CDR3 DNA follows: TGTGCCAGCAGCTTTGCCCAGGGAGATGGCTACACCTTC. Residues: CASSFAQGDGYTF. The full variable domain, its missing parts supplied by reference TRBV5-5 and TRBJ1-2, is DAGVTQSPTHLIKTRGQQVTLRCSPISGHKSVSWYQQVLGQGPQFIFQYYEKEERGRGNFPDRFSARQFPNYSSELNVNALLLGDSALYLCASSFAQGDGYTFGSGTRLTVV.

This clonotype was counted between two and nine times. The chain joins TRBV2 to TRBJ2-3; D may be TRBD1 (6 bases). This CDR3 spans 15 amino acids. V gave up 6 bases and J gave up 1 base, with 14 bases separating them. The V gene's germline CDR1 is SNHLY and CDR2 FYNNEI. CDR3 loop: CASRVTGSGTDTQYF. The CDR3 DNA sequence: TGTGCCAGCAGAGTAACAGGGTCCGGCACAGATACGCAGTATTTT.

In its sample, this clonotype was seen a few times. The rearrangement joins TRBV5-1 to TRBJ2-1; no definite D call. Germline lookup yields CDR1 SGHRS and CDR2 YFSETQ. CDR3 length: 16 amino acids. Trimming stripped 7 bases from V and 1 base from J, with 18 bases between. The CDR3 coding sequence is TGCGCCAGCGGTGGTCCTGGAATATCATCCTACAATGAGCAGTTCTTC. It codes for CASGGPGISSYNEQFF.

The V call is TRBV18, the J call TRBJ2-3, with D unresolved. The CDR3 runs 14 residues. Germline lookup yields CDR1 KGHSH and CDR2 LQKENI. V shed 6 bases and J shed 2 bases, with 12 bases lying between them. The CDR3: CASSSRRDTDTQYF. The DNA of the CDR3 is TGTGCCAGCTCTAGCCGCAGAGACACAGATACGCAGTATTTT.

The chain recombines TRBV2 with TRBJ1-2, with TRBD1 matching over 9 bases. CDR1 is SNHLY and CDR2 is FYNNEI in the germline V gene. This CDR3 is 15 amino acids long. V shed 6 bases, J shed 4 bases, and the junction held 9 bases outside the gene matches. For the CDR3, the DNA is TGTGCCAGCAGCCCCGGGACAGGGAGGGTCTATGGCTACACCTTC. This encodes CASSPGTGRVYGYTF.

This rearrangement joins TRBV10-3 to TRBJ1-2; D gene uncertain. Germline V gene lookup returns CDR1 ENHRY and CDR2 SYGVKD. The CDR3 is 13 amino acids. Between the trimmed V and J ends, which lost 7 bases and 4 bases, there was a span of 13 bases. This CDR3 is CAITTGQTYGYTF. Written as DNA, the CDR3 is TGTGCCATCACTACTGGGCAAACCTATGGCTACACCTTC.

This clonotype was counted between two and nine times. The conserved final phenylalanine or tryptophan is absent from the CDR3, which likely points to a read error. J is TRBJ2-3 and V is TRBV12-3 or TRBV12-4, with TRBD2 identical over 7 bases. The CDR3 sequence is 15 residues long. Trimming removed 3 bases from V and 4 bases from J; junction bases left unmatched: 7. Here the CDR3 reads CASSFSGGKADTQYL. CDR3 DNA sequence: TGTGCCAGCAGTTTTTCCGGGGGGAAAGCAGATACGCAGTATCTT.

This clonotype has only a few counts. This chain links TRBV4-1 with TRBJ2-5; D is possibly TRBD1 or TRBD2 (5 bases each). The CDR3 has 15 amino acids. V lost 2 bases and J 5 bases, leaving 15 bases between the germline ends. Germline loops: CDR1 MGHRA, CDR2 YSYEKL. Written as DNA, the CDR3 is TGCGCCAGCAGCCAAAGGGTAGTGGGGGTGGAGACCCAGTACTTC. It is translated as CASSQRVVGVETQYF.

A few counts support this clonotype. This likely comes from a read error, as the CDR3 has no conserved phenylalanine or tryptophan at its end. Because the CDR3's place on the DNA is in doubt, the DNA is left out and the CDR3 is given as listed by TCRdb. CDR3: CAISEPCPWPEVLLVGAARLTD. This chain uses TRBV10-3 with TRBJ2-7; the DNA was not used to check the table's D call, TRBD1. Termini included, the CDR3 measures 22 amino acids. Germline CDR1 is ENHRY and CDR2 is SYGVKD.

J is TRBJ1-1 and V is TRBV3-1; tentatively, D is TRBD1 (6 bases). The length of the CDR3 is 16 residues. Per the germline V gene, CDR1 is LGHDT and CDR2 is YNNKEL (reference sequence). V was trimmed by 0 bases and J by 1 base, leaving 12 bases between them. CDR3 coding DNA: TGTGCCAGCAGCCAAGAGTGGGACAACCCGAACACTGAAGCTTTCTTT. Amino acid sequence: CASSQEWDNPNTEAFF.

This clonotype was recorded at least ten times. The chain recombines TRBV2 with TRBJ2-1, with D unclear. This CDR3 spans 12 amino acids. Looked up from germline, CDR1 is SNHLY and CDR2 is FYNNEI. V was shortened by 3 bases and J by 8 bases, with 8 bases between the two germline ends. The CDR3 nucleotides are TGTGCCAGCAGTGACGACCGGTATGAGCAGTTCTTC. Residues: CASSDDRYEQFF.